The sequence of this T cell receptor (beta chain) was determined in a study of CD8+CD57+ T cells in acquired aplastic anemia. For the study at large: Sorted CD4+ and CD8+ cells yielded roughly 3 ug of DNA on average.

Genomic DNA constituted the template upon which TCR beta VDJ and CDR3 profiling was performed. TCRdb reprocessed the reads with MiXCR, giving one entry per CDR3 protein. The sample records some 150,000 distinct CDR3 sequences, around 75% being singletons. As to this clonotype: Its antigen remains unidentified.

The CDR3 totals 13 residues. Germline values: CDR1 SNHLY, CDR2 FYNNEI. Unmatched junction bases numbered 7, after V lost 11 bases and J lost 3 bases. It was patients with CD8+CD57+ cell expansion by flow cytometry who were chosen for sequencing. General observations from the study: The CD8+ Simpson's diversity of patients and controls was not significantly different.

This receptor was taken from a human donor with aplastic anemia. The sequenced material came from sorted CD4+, CD8+, or CD8+CD57+ T cells (not recorded which) from PBMCs. The rearrangement joins TRBV2 to TRBJ2-7; 10 bases match TRBD1. The CDR3 spells CAGGTGVLYEQYF. The CDR3 nucleotides are TGTGCCGGGGGGACAGGGGTCCTCTACGAGCAGTACTTC.